One and the same sample provided the 9 T cell receptor beta chains below, sequenced in a study of blood T cell repertoires in COVID-19. Repertoires were generated with immunoSEQ multiplex PCR, while TCRdb's copy carries only in-frame clones and drops some. This table holds 200,000 to 250,000 clones, over 70% found once. Sequenced material: peripheral blood. Every receptor here comes from a woman between 65 and 79 years old with acute or convalescent COVID-19.

The rearrangement uses TRBV4-3 and TRBJ2-5; D remains unclear. The V and J ends lost 1 base and 3 bases respectively, with 6 bases between them. CDR1 and CDR2 (germline): LGHNA, YSLEER. The CDR3 contains 13 residues. The DNA for the CDR3 is TGCGCCAGCAGCCAAGTTACTAAAGAGACCCAGTACTTC. This codes for CASSQVTKETQYF.

The chain uses TRBV2 and TRBJ2-2, with D tentatively TRBD2 (6 bases). Trimming took 3 bases from V and 6 from J, leaving 17 bases between them. This CDR3 has 16 residues. Germline V lookup: CDR1 SNHLY, CDR2 FYNNEI. CDR3 sequence (DNA): TGTGCCAGCAGTGAGGATCGGAGGGAGGTCGCCGGGGAGCTGTTTTTT. Its protein product is CASSEDRREVAGELFF.

This clone was picked up a small number of times. V gene TRBV7-9 combines with J gene TRBJ2-2; D is unresolved. The CDR3 is 13 residues long. Germline CDR1 SEHNR, CDR2 FQNEAQ (reference sequence). V was cut by 5 bases and J by 4 bases, with 8 bases left in between. The CDR3 DNA follows: TGTGCCAGCAGCCTGCAGGCCACCGGGGAGCTGTTTTTT. Translated: CASSLQATGELFF.

Here the CDR3 DNA reads TGTGCCAGCCGCCCCGGGGGGGGGCGCGTTGAAGCTTTCTTT. Translated, it gives CASRPGGGRVEAFF. The chain carries TRBV6-5 and TRBJ1-1, with a possible D match to TRBD1 (6 bases). The CDR3 spans 14 residues. Germline V lookup: CDR1 MNHEY, CDR2 SVGAGI. The V gene lost 8 bases and the J gene lost 7 bases, with 20 bases spanning the gap.

The chain links TRBV7-3 to TRBJ2-2; 10 positions agree with TRBD2. Trimming at V came to 5 bases and at J to 7 bases, leaving 7 bases not matched to a gene. The CDR3 has 15 residues. Germline-derived CDR1 and CDR2 are SGHTA and FQGTGA. Written as DNA, the CDR3 is TGTGCCAGCAGCATTTATGGGACTAGCGACGGGGAGCTGTTTTTT. This encodes CASSIYGTSDGELFF.

The chain carries TRBV6-5 and TRBJ2-7; 8 bases align to TRBD1. V lost 4 bases, J lost 3 bases, and 2 bases stayed unmatched. CDR3 length equals 13 residues. Germline CDR1 reads MNHEY; CDR2 reads SVGAGI. The DNA for the CDR3 is TGTGCCAGCAGTTCGGGACAGGTCTACGAGCAGTACTTC. This encodes CASSSGQVYEQYF.

The rearrangement joins TRBV24-1 to TRBJ1-5, with 8 bases fitting TRBD1. The junction had 7 bases not matched to a gene; V was cut back by 4 bases and J by 15 bases. Germline loops: CDR1 KGHDR, CDR2 SFDVKD. This CDR3 comprises 12 residues. CDR3 bases: TGTGCCACCAGTGAACCAGGGGGCGACCGGCATTTT. It translates to CATSEPGGDRHF.

V gene TRBV5-5 combines with J gene TRBJ2-1; D might be TRBD1 (6 bases). The CDR3 extends over 15 amino acids. V shed 0 bases and J shed 8 bases, with 15 bases lying between them. CDR1 is SGHKS, CDR2 YYEKEE, per germline (reference sequence). Written as DNA, the CDR3 is TGTGCCAGCAGCTTGGAATGGCAGGGGTTTTATGAGCAGTTCTTC. Translating gives CASSLEWQGFYEQFF.

The CDR3 DNA sequence: TGCGCCAGCAAGATAAACGGAGGAACTGAAGCTTTCTTT. Protein sequence: CASKINGGTEAFF. The genes are TRBV5-1 and TRBJ1-1; D not certain. Germline V CDR1 and CDR2: SGHRS, YFSETQ. This CDR3 has 13 amino acids. V was cut by 6 bases and J by 5 bases, with 14 bases left in between.